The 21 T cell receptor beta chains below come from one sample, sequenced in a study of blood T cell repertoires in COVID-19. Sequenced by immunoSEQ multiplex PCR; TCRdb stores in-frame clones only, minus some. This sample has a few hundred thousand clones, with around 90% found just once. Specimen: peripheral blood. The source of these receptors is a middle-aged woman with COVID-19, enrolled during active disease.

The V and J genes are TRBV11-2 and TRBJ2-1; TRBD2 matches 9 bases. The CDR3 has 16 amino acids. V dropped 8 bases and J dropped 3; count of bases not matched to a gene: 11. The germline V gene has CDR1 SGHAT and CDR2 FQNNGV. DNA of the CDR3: TGTGCCAGCCAATCTTTGGGACTAGCAGACTACAATGAGCAGTTCTTC. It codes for CASQSLGLADYNEQFF.

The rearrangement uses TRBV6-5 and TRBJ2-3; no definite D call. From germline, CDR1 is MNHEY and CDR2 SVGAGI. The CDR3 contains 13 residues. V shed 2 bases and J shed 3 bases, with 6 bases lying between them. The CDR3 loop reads CASSYTRTDTQYF. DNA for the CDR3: TGTGCCAGCAGTTACACAAGAACAGATACGCAGTATTTT.

The CDR3 nucleotides are TGCGCCAGCAGCCACTCGGGAGACAGCAATCAGCCCCAGCATTTT. This encodes CASSHSGDSNQPQHF. This chain joins TRBV4-3 and TRBJ1-5; D uncertain. Trimming left V 3 bases short and J 1 base short, with 10 bases between. Germline V CDR1 and CDR2: LGHNA, YSLEER. The CDR3 runs to 15 residues.

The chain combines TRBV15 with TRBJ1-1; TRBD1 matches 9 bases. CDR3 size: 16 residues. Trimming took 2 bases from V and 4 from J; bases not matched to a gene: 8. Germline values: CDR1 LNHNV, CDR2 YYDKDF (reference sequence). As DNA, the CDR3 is TGTGCCACCAGCAGAACTCGGGGACAGGGCGGCACTGAAGCTTTCTTT. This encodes CATSRTRGQGGTEAFF.

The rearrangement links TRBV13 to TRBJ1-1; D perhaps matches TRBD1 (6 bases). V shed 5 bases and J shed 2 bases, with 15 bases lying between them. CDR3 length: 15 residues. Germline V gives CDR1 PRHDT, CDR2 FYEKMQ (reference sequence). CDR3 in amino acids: CASSVPGQINTEAFF. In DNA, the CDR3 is TGTGCCAGCAGCGTCCCCGGACAGATAAACACTGAAGCTTTCTTT.

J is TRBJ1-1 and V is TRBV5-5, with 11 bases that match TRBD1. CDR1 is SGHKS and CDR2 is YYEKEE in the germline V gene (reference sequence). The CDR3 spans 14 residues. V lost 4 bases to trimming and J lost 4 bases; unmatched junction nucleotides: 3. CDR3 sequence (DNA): TGTGCCAGCAGCCCGGACAGGGGGCCCACTGAAGCTTTCTTT. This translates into CASSPDRGPTEAFF.

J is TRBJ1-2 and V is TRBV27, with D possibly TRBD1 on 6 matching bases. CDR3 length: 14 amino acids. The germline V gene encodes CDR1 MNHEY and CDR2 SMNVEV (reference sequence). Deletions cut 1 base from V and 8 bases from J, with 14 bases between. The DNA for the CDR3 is TGTGCCAGCAGTTTATATCGGGGGGCGTCGGGCTACACCTTC. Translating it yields CASSLYRGASGYTF.

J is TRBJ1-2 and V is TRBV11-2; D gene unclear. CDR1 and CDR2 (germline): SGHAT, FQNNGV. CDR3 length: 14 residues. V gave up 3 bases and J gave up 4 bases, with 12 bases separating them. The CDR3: CASSFPGVVYGYTF. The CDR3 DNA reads TGTGCCAGCAGCTTTCCGGGAGTGGTCTATGGCTACACCTTC.

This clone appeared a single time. Written as DNA, the CDR3 is TGTGCCGCTTCGGACAGGGTGAACACTGAAGCTTTCTTT. This translates into CAASDRVNTEAFF. The chain carries TRBV12-3 or TRBV12-4 and TRBJ1-1; 8 bases fit TRBD1. This CDR3 is 13 amino acids long. V lost 11 bases to trimming and J lost 0 bases; unmatched junction nucleotides: 5.

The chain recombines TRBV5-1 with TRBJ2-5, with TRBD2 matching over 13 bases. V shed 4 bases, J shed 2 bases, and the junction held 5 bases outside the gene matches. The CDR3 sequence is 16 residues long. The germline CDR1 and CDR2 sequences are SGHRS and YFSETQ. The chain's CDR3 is CASSLGLAGQQETQYF. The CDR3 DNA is TGCGCCAGCAGCCTGGGACTAGCGGGACAGCAAGAGACCCAGTACTTC.

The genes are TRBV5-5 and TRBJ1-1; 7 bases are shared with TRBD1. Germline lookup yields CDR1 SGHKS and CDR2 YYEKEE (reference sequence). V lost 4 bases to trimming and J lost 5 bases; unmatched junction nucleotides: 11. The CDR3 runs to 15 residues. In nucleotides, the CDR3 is TGTGCCAGCAGCCCGAGAGCCACAGGGGTTACTGAAGCTTTCTTT. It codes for CASSPRATGVTEAFF.

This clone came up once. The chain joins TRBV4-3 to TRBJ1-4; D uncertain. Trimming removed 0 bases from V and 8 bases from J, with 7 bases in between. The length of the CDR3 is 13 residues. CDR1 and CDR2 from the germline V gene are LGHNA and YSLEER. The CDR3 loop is CASSQDEREKLFF. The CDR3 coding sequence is TGCGCCAGCAGCCAAGACGAGAGGGAAAAACTGTTTTTT.

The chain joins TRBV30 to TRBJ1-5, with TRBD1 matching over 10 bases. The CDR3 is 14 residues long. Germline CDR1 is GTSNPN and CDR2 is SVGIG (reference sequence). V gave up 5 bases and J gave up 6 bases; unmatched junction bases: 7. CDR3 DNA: TGTGCCTGGGACGGGGACAGGGGTACTCAGCCCCAGCATTTT. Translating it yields CAWDGDRGTQPQHF.

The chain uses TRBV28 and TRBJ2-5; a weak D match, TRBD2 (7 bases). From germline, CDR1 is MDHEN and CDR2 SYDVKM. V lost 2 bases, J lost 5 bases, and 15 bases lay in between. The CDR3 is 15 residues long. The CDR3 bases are TGTGCCAGCAGTTTAGTTTCGGGGGGCGAGGAGACCCAGTACTTC. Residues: CASSLVSGGEETQYF.

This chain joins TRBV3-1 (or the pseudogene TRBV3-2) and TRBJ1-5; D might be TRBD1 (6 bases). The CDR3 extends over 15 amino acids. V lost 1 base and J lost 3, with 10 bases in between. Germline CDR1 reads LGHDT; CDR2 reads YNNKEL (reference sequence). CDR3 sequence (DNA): TGTGCCAGCAGCCAAGGTCAGGGGCCCAATCAGCCCCAGCATTTT. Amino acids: CASSQGQGPNQPQHF.

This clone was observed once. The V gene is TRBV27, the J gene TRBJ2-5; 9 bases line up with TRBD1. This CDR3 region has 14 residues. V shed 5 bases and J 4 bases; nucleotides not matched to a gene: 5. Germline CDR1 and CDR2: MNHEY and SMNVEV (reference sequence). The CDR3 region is CASSVTGGLETQYF. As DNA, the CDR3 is TGTGCCAGCAGTGTAACAGGGGGCCTAGAGACCCAGTACTTC.

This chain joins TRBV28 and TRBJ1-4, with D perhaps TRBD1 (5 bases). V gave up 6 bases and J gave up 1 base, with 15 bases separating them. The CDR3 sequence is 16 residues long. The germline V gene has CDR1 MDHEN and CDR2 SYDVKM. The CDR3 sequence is CASRGGRLRTNEKLFF. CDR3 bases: TGTGCCAGCAGGGGGGGTAGGCTTCGAACTAATGAAAAACTGTTTTTT.

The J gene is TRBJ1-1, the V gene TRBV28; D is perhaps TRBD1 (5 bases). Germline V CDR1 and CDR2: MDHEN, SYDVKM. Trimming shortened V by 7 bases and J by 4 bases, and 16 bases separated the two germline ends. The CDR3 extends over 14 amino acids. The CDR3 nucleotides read TGTGCCAGCACCTATACCGGGGGAGTCACTGAAGCTTTCTTT. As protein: CASTYTGGVTEAFF.

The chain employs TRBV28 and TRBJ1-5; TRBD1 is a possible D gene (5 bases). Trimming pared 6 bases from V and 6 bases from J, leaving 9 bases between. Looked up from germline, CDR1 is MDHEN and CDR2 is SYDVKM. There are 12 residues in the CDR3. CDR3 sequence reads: CASSRTGQPQHF. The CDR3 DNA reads TGTGCCAGCAGCCGAACAGGTCAGCCCCAGCATTTT.

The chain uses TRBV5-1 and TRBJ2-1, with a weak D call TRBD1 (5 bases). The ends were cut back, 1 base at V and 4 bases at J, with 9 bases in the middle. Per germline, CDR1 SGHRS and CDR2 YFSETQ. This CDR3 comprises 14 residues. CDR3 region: CASSLPRGYNEQFF. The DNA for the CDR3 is TGCGCCAGCAGCTTGCCTAGGGGATACAATGAGCAGTTCTTC.

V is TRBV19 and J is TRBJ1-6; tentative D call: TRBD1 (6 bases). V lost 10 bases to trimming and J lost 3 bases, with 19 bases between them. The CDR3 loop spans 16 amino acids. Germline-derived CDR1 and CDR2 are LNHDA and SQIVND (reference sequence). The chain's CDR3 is CATSNRVGLYNSPLHF. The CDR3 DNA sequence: TGTGCCACCTCTAACAGGGTCGGCCTCTATAATTCACCCCTCCACTTT.